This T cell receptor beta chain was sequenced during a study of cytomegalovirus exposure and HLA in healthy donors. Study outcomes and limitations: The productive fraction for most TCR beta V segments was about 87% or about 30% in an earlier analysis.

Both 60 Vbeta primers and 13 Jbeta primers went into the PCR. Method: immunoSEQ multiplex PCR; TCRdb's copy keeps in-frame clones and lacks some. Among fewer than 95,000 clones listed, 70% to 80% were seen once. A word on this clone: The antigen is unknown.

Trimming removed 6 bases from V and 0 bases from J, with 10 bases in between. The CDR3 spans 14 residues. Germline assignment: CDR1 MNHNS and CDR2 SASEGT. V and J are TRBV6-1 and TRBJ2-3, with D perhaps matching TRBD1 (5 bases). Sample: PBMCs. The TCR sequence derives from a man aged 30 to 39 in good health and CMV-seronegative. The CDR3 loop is CASSRQYSTDTQYF. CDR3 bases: TGTGCCAGCAGCAGACAGTATAGCACAGATACGCAGTATTTT.